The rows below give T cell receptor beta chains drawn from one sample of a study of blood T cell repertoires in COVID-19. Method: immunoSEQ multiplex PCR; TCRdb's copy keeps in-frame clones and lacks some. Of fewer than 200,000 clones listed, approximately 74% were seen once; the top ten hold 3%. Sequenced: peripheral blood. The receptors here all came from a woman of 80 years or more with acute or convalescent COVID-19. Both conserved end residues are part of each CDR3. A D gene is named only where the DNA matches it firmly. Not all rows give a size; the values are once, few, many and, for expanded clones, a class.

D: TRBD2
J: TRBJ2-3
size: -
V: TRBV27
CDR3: CASSLSGFPGSGRTDTQYF
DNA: TGTGCCAGCAGTTTATCTGGTTTCCCTGGGAGCGGGAGAACAGATACGCAGTATTTT

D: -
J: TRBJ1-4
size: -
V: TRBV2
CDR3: CASSPLVTNEKLFF
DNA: TGTGCCAGCAGCCCCCTAGTGACTAATGAAAAACTGTTTTTT

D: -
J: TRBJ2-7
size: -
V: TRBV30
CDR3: CAWSGPPTYEQYF
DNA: TGTGCCTGGAGTGGCCCCCCTACCTACGAGCAGTACTTC

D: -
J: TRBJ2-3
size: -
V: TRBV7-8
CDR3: CASSLLGLSGTDTQYF
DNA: TGTGCCAGCAGCTTATTAGGGCTTAGCGGCACAGATACGCAGTATTTT

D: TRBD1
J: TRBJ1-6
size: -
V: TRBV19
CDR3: CASSRDRNSPLHF
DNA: TGTGCCAGTAGCCGGGACAGAAATTCACCCCTCCACTTT

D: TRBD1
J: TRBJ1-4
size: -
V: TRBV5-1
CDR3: CASKLGGQGNEKLFF
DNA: TGCGCCAGCAAGCTAGGGGGACAGGGAAATGAAAAACTGTTTTTT

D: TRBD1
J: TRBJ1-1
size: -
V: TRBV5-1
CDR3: CASSFSGGGGSEAFF
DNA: TGCGCCAGCAGCTTTTCAGGGGGCGGTGGATCTGAAGCTTTCTTT

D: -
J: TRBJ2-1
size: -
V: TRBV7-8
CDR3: CASSLARTLPHEQFF
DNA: TGTGCCAGCAGCTTAGCGCGAACTCTACCCCACGAGCAGTTCTTC

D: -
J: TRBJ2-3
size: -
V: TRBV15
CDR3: CATSRDKGVGTDTQYF
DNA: TGTGCCACCAGCAGAGATAAAGGGGTAGGGACAGATACGCAGTATTTT

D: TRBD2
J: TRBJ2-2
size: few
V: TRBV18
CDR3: CASSPMGLAGRTGELFF
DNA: TGTGCCAGCTCACCGATGGGACTAGCGGGTCGTACCGGGGAGCTGTTTTTT

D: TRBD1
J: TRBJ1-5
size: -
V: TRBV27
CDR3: CASSPRGSQPQHF
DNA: TGTGCCAGCAGTCCCAGGGGGAGTCAGCCCCAGCATTTT

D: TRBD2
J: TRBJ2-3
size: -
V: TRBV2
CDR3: CASRSGRADTQYF
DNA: TGTGCCAGCCGTAGCGGGAGAGCAGATACGCAGTATTTT

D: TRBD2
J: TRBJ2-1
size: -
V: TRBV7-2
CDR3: CASSLYPSGGDNEQFF
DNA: TGTGCCAGCAGCTTATACCCTAGCGGAGGGGACAATGAGCAGTTCTTC

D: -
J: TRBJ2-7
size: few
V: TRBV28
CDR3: CASSLPSDYGHEQYF
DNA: TGTGCCAGCAGTTTACCGAGTGACTACGGCCACGAGCAGTACTTC

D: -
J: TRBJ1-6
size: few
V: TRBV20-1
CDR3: CSARENIRDHF
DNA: TGCAGTGCTAGGGAGAATATACGAGACCACTTT

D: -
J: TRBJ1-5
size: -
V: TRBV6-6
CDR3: CASSLQGGNQPQHF
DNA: TGTGCCAGCAGCTTACAGGGTGGGAATCAGCCCCAGCATTTT

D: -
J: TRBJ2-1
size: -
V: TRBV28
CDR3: CASTLPRGNEQFF
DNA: TGTGCCAGCACCCTCCCCCGGGGCAATGAGCAGTTCTTC

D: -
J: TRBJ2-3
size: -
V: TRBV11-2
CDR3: CASSPQGTDTQYF
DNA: TGTGCCAGCAGCCCACAGGGCACAGATACGCAGTATTTT

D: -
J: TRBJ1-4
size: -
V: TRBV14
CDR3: CASSPGIRDEKLFF
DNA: TGTGCCAGCAGCCCGGGTATCCGTGACGAAAAACTGTTTTTT

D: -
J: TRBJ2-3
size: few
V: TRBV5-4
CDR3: CASTAGGRSTDTQYF
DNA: TGTGCCAGCACCGCAGGTGGGAGGTCCACAGATACGCAGTATTTT

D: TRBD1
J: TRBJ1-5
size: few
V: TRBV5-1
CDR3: CASSPNTGGGQPQHF
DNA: TGCGCCAGCAGCCCCAACACAGGGGGAGGTCAGCCCCAGCATTTT

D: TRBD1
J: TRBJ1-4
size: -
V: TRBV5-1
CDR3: CASSTGQPSEKLFF
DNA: TGCGCCAGCAGCACGGGACAGCCCTCTGAAAAACTGTTTTTT

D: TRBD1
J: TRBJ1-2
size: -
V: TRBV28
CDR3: CASNQGASGYTF
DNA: TGTGCCAGCAACCAGGGGGCCAGTGGCTACACCTTC

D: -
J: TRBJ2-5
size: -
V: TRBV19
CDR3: CASESSGETQYF
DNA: TGTGCCAGTGAGTCCAGCGGGGAGACCCAGTACTTC

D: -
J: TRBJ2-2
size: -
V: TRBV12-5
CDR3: CASGLSYTGELFF
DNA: TGTGCTAGTGGTTTGTCCTACACCGGGGAGCTGTTTTTT

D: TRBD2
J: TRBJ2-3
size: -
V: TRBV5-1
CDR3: CASSLGAGEMTDTQYF
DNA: TGCGCCAGCAGCTTGGGAGCGGGAGAGATGACAGATACGCAGTATTTT

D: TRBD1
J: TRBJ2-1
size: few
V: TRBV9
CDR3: CASSVAMGQGVNEQFF
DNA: TGTGCCAGCAGCGTAGCAATGGGACAGGGAGTCAATGAGCAGTTCTTC

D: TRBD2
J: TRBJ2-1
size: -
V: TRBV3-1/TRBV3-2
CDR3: CASSQVVPGLAGSYNEQFF
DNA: TGTGCCAGCAGCCAAGTAGTTCCGGGACTAGCGGGATCCTACAATGAGCAGTTCTTC

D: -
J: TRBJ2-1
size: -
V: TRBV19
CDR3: CASSIMLYRENNEQFF
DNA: TGTGCCAGTAGTATAATGCTTTACAGAGAGAACAATGAGCAGTTCTTC

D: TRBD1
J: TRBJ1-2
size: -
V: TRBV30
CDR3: CAWNRGFGNYGYTF
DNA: TGTGCCTGGAACAGGGGTTTTGGTAACTATGGCTACACCTTC

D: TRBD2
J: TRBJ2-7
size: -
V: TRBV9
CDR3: CASSVVPGGLLYEQYF
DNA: TGTGCCAGCAGCGTAGTCCCGGGAGGCCTTCTCTACGAGCAGTACTTC

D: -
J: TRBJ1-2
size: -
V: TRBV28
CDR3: CASSLPAGAGYTF
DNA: TGTGCCAGCAGTCTTCCCGCAGGGGCTGGCTACACCTTC

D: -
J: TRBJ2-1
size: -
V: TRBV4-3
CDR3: CASSTQGLDNYNEQFF
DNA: TGCGCCAGCAGCACTCAGGGGCTAGATAACTACAATGAGCAGTTCTTC

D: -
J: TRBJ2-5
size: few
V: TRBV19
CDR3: CASSIGTVQETQYF
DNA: TGTGCCAGTAGTATAGGGACAGTCCAAGAGACCCAGTACTTC

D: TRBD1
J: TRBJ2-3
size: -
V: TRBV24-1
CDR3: CATAQGSTDTQYF
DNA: TGTGCCACTGCACAGGGGAGCACAGATACGCAGTATTTT

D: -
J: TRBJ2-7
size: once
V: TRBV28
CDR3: CASSNYRAEQYF
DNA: TGTGCCAGCAGTAACTACAGGGCCGAGCAGTACTTC

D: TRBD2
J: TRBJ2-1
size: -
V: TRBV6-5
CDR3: CASSPLAETNEQFF
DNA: TGTGCCAGCAGCCCACTAGCGGAAACCAATGAGCAGTTCTTC

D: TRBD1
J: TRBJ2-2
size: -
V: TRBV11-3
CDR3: CASSQGVGWTAGELFF
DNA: TGTGCCAGCAGCCAGGGGGTTGGATGGACCGCTGGGGAGCTGTTTTTT

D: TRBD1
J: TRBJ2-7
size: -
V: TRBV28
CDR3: CATTGGLGHYEQYF
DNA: TGTGCCACTACAGGGGGCTTGGGCCACTACGAGCAGTACTTC

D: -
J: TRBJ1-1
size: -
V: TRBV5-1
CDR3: CASSLAGIRETEAFF
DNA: TGCGCCAGCAGCTTGGCTGGGATAAGGGAGACTGAAGCTTTCTTT

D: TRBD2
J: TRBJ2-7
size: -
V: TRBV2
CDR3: CASRLAGEVYEQYF
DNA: TGTGCCAGCAGGCTAGCGGGAGAGGTCTACGAGCAGTACTTC

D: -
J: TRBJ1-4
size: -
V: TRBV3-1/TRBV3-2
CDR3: CASSADKGNEKLFF
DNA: TGTGCCAGCAGCGCGGACAAGGGTAATGAAAAACTGTTTTTT

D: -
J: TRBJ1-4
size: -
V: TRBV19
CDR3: CASSEEDREKLFF
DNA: TGTGCCAGTAGTGAGGAGGACAGAGAAAAACTGTTTTTT

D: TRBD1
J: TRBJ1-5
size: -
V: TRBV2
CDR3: CASRTGGNQPQHF
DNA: TGTGCCAGCAGGACAGGGGGCAATCAGCCCCAGCATTTT

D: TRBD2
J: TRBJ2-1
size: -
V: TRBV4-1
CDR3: CASSQDFVETSGPVGEEQFF
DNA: TGCGCCAGCAGCCAAGACTTCGTAGAGACTAGCGGGCCCGTTGGGGAGGAGCAGTTCTTC

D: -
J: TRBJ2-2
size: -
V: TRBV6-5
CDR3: CASSLSRTGELFF
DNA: TGTGCCAGCAGTCTTTCTCGGACCGGGGAGCTGTTTTTT

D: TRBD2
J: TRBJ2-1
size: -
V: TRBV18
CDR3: CASSPRAGTSGYNEQFF
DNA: TGTGCCAGCTCACCCCGTGCCGGGACTAGCGGTTACAATGAGCAGTTCTTC

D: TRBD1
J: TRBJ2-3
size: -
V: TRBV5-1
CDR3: CASSSQGSADTQYF
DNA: TGCGCCAGCAGCTCACAGGGGAGCGCAGATACGCAGTATTTT

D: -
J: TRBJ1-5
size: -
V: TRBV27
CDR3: CASSLEGPTTSYSNQPQHF
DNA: TGTGCCAGCAGTTTGGAGGGCCCTACGACCTCTTATAGCAATCAGCCCCAGCATTTT